One sample yielded the 3 T cell receptor beta chains listed below, sequenced in a study of shared clonotypes between healthy human individuals. Profiling relied on immunoSEQ multiplex PCR, and the TCRdb table lists in-frame clones only, not all of them. The data show around 100,000 clones, 67% seen once. Source material: memory CD8+ T cells sorted from blood. The subset was: CD45RO+ cells pooled with CCR7-negative TemRA cells. The receptors were gathered from a man under 40 in good health.

The rearrangement uses TRBV6-5 and TRBJ1-1, with D tentatively TRBD1 (5 bases). Germline loops: CDR1 MNHEY, CDR2 SVGAGI. This CDR3 has 13 residues. With 10 bases removed from V and 7 bases from J, the gap between germline ends came to 19 bases. CDR3 residues: CATLDPGPGEAFF. DNA of the CDR3: TGTGCCACCCTCGATCCGGGGCCGGGTGAAGCTTTCTTT.

With respect to this clone: At the DNA level, this CDR3 is encoded by other sequences in the same sample as well. The chain is built from TRBV2 and TRBJ2-7, with a weak D call TRBD1 (6 bases). The ends were cut back, 3 bases at V and 3 bases at J, with 6 bases in the middle. This CDR3 region has 12 residues. Looked up from germline, CDR1 is SNHLY and CDR2 is FYNNEI. The DNA for the CDR3 is TGTGCCAGCAGTGACAGGGGCTACGAGCAGTACTTC. Its translation: CASSDRGYEQYF.

This rearrangement joins TRBV19 to TRBJ2-1; 11 positions agree with TRBD2. The germline CDR1 and CDR2 sequences are LNHDA and SQIVND (reference sequence). This CDR3 has 14 amino acids. The ends lost 8 bases at V and 7 bases at J; junction bases unmatched: 7. CDR3 residues: CASRLAGLLNEQFF. The CDR3 bases are TGTGCCAGTCGACTAGCGGGACTACTGAATGAGCAGTTCTTC. The variable domain in full, completed from reference TRBV19 and TRBJ2-1, reads DGGITQSPKYLFRKEGQNVTLSCEQNLNHDAMYWYRQDPGQGLRLIYYSQIVNDFQKGDIAEGYSVSREKKESFPLTVTSAQKNPTAFYLCASRLAGLLNEQFFGPGTRLTVL.